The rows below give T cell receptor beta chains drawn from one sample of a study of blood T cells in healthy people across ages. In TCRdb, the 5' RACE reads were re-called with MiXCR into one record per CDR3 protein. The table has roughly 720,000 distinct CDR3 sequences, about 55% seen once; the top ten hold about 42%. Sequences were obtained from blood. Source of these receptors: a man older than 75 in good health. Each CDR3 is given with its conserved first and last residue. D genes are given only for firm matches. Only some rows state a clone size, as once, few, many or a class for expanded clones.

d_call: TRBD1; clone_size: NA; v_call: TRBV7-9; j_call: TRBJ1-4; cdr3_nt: TGTGCCAGCAGCCCGGACAGGGGGCTACCCGGACTGTTTTTT; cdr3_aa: CASSPDRGLPGLFF
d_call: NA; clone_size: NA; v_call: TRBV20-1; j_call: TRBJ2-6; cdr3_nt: TGCAGTGCTAGGAAGGGGGCTGGGGCCAACGTCCTGACTTTC; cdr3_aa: CSARKGAGANVLTF
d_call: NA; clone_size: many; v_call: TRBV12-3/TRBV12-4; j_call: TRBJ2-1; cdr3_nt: TGTGCCAGCAGTTTTGGGTCCAACCACAATGAGCAGTTCTTC; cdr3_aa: CASSFGSNHNEQFF
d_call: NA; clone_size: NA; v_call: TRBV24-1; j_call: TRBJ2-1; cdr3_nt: TGTGCCCCCAGTGCTAGCTGGGAGCAGTTCTTC; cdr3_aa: CAPSASWEQFF
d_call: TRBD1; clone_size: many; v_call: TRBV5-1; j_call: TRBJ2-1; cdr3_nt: TGCGCCAGCAGCTCCTCTGGGGGACAGGCCCGGAATGAGCAGTTCTTC; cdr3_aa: CASSSSGGQARNEQFF
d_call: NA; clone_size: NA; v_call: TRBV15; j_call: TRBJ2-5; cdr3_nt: TGTGCCACCAGCAGAGGACAGGACAGAAAAGAGACCCAGTACTTC; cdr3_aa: CATSRGQDRKETQYF
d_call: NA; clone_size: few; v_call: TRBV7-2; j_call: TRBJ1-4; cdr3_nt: TGTGCCAGCAGCCTGCACCAGGGAAACGCTGCGGAAAAACTGTTTTTT; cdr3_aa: CASSLHQGNAAEKLFF
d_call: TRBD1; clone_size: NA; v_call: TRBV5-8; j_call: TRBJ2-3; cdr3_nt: TGTGCCAGCAGCTTTCAGGGGGCTGGATACGCGTATTTT; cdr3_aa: CASSFQGAGYAYF
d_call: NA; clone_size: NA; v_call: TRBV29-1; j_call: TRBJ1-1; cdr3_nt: TGCAGCGTTGCAGGCGGATTGAACACTGAAGCTTTCTTT; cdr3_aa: CSVAGGLNTEAFF
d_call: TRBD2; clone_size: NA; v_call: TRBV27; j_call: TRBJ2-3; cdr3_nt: TGTGCCAGCAGTTTATCCCCTCCCTCTAGCGGGAGGGCCAGGAGATACGCGTATTTT; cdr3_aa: CASSLSPPSSGRARRYAYF
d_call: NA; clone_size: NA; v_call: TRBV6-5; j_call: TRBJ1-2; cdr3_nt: TGTGCCAGCAGTCGCCGGGACAACTTTGGCTATGGCTACACCTTC; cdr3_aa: CASSRRDNFGYGYTF
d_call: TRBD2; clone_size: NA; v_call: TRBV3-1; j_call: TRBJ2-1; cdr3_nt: TGTGCCAGCAGCCAGACTAGCGGGAGGGCTACCCCCTACAATGAGCAGTTCTTC; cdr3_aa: CASSQTSGRATPYNEQFF
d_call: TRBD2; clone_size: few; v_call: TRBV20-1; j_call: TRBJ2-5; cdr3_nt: TGCAGTGCTGGGGGGACTAGGGACCAAGAGACCCAGTACTTC; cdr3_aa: CSAGGTRDQETQYF
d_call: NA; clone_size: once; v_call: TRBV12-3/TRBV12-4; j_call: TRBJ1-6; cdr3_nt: TGTGCCAGCAGTTTCCGGCAGGGGACTTCACCCCTCCACTTT; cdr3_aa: CASSFRQGTSPLHF
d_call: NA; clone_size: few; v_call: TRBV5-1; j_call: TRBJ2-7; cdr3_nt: TGCGCCAGCAGCTTGGGCGATTTCGACGAGCAGTACTTC; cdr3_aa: CASSLGDFDEQYF
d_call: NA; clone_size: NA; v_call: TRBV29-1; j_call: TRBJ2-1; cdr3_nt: TGCAGCGTTGACGTCACAGCGGGTCTGGGTGGTGAGCAGTTCTTC; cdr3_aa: CSVDVTAGLGGEQFF
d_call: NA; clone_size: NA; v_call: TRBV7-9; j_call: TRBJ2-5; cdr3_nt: TGTGCCAGCAGTAGGTGGGGGACCACCGGGATAAATGAGCGGTACTTC; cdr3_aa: CASSRWGTTGINERYF
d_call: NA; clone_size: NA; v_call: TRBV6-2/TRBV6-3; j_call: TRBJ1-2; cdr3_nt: TGTGCCAGCAAGCCACCGGGAGCCCAAGCGGGCTACACCTTC; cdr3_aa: CASKPPGAQAGYTF
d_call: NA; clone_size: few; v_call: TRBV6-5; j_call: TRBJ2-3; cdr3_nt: TGTGCCAGCAGCCCATCAGGGGTCGGGCACAGATACGCGTATTTT; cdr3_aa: CASSPSGVGHRYAYF
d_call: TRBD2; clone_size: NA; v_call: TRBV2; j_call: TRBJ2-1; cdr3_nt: TGTGCCAGCAGGTCCTCGGCGGGGGGGCCCAATGAGCAGTTCTTC; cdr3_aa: CASRSSAGGPNEQFF
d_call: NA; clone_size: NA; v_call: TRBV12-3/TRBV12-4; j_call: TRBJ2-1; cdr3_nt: TGTGCCAGCAGCCCCCTTCGGGAGCAGTTCTTC; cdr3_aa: CASSPLREQFF
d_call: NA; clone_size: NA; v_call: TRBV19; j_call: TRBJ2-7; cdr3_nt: TGTGCCAGTAGTAAGGTCCACCCAGGCGAGCAGTACTTC; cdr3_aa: CASSKVHPGEQYF
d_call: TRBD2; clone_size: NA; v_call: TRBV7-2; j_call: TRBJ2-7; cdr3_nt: TGTGCCAGCAGCCCCAGTGGGGAGGGTACCTACGAGCAGTACTTC; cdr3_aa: CASSPSGEGTYEQYF
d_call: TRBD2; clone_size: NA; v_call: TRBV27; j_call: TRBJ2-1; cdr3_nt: TGTGCCAGCAGGAACCTAGCGGGGGGAACCTACGAGCAGTTCTTC; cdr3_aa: CASRNLAGGTYEQFF
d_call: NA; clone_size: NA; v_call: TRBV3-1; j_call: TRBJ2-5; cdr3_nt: TGTGCCAGCAGCCACGAGGGACCGGGAGTGGCGCAGTACTTC; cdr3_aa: CASSHEGPGVAQYF
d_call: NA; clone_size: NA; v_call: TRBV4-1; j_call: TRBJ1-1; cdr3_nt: TGCGCCAGCAGCCAAGTCTCGGGGGAACTAAAAGCTTTCTTT; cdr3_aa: CASSQVSGELKAFF